This T cell receptor beta chain stems from a study of glioma-infiltrating T cells. Using RNA template, CDR3s of TCR alpha and beta were amplified with iRepertoire arm-PCR. For one-step reverse transcription and amplification, 100-400 ng of tissue mRNA or PBMC total RNA was used. One entry per CDR3 protein, called by TCRdb with MiXCR from the multiplex PCR reads. Here the sample spans under 200,000 distinct CDR3 sequences, approximately 30% being singletons. Points from the study as a whole: Tissue and blood shared very few CDR3 sequences. Non-neoplastic patients had below-expected tissue-blood divergence, while all gliomas exceeded expectation.

Deletions cut 3 bases from V and 3 bases from J, with 9 bases between. CDR3 length: 13 residues. Per the germline V gene, CDR1 is LGHNA and CDR2 is YSLEER. There are a few counts of this clonotype. The antigen remains unidentified. The source material was glioma tissue, nonneoplastic brain tissue, or PBMCs (not recorded which). The receptor comes from a human donor with low-grade glioma or glioblastoma, undergoing nonglioma brain surgery, or in good health (not recorded which). The chain combines TRBV4-3 with TRBJ2-7; D is ambiguous. CDR3 loop: CASSQFTNYEQYF. For the CDR3, the DNA is TGCGCCAGCAGCCAGTTCACTAACTACGAGCAGTACTTC.